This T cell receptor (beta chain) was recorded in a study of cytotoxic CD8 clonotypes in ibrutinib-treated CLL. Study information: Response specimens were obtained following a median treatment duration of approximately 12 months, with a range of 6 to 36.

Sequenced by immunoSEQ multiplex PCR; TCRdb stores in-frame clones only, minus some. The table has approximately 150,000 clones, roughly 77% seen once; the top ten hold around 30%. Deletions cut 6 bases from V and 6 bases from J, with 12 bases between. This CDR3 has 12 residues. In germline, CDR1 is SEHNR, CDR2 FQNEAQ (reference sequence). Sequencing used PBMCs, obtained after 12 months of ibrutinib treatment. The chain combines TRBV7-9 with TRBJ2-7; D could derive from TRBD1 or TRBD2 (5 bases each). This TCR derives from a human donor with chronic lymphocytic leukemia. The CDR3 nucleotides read TGTGCCAGCAGGGGGGAAGGCCGCGAGCAGTACTTC. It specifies CASRGEGREQYF.